This section outlines one TCR beta chain sequence together with its context. Its antigen remains unknown. PCR was performed a second time for about 7 to 12 cycles using a sample-barcoded 5' primer and a J-beta primer mix. A single record per CDR3 protein comes from TCRdb applying MiXCR to the 5' RACE reads. The table shows under 1 million distinct CDR3 sequences, with under 45% occurring only once. Trimming cost V 3 bases and J 5 bases; bases outside gene matches: 6. This CDR3 has 14 residues. Germline lookup yields CDR1 DFQATT and CDR2 SNEGSKA (reference sequence). The data are from a study of blood T cells in healthy people across ages. Study results and caveats: Age brought a roughly linear fall in TCR beta diversity measured per million T cells.

The clonotype originates from a man aged 55 to 70 in good health. Sequenced input: blood. The chain carries TRBV20-1 and TRBJ1-4; 7 positions match TRBD1. The CDR3 coding sequence is TGCAGTGCTAGTGAGGGGGCCTTAAATGAAAAACTGTTTTTT. Translation gives CSASEGALNEKLFF.